This section outlines one T cell receptor beta chain sequence together with its context. The antigen is undetermined. This entry is derived from a study of T cells expressing NK-cell markers. Study-level background: It was sorted CD3+CD56+NKG2C+, CD3+CD56+NKG2C- and CD3+CD56-NKG2C+ T cells that supplied the TCR beta repertoires. Study-level points and caveats: Over 5 donors carried dominant NKG2C+ clonotypes that made up about 1.0-7.0% of their CD8+ T cells. Topping the CD3+CD56-NKG2C+ fraction as well were these clonotypes, in several donors.

The CDR3 loop spans 15 amino acids. Germline lookup yields CDR1 MDHEN and CDR2 SYDVKM. Beta-chain TCR cDNA was generated via 5'RACE template switching with UMIs. TCRdb reanalyzed the 5' RACE reads and collapses them to one entry per CDR3 protein, without DNA. This sample's table has about 380,000 distinct CDR3 sequences. The receptor comes from a man aged 18-69 years in good health. The rearrangement joins TRBV28 to TRBJ1-5; no DNA is available, so the TRBD1 call from TCRdb remains unchecked. Material for sequencing was blood T cells: a sorted CD56 or NKG2C T cell subset, CD4+ or CD8+ T cells, or bulk PBMC T cells (not recorded which). The CDR3 spells CASRGQGSSNQPQHF.